What follows are 23 T cell receptor beta chains derived from one specimen sequenced in a study of blood T cell repertoires in COVID-19. TCRdb's copy holds only in-frame clones and misses some; the assay was immunoSEQ multiplex PCR. In the table there are approximately 290,000 clones, approximately 85% of which are singletons. Sequencing input: peripheral blood. These TCRs come from a human donor with COVID-19, enrolled during active disease. The donor label of this sample is uncertain.

This chain links TRBV30 with TRBJ1-2; TRBD1 matches 9 bases. Germline loops: CDR1 GTSNPN, CDR2 SVGIG (reference sequence). J gave up 8 bases and V 7 bases, and 5 bases lay outside the gene matches. This CDR3 has 11 residues. The CDR3 DNA reads as TGTGCCTTGGGGACAGGGAGCGGCTACACCTTC. Translated, it gives CALGTGSGYTF.

This clone was seen a few times. The V gene is TRBV7-2, the J gene TRBJ2-7; D is uncertain. There are 15 residues in the CDR3. Germline CDR1 reads SGHTA; CDR2 reads FQGNSA. V lost 4 bases to trimming and J lost 1 base, with 14 bases between them. The CDR3 region is CASSSSAEVSYEQYF. Written as DNA, the CDR3 is TGTGCCAGCAGCTCCTCGGCGGAAGTTTCCTACGAGCAGTACTTC.

The chain carries TRBV5-1 and TRBJ2-7, with D possibly being TRBD1 (6 bases). Trimming removed 4 bases from V and 5 bases from J, with 16 bases in between. Germline CDR1 and CDR2: SGHRS and YFSETQ. CDR3 length: 14 residues. CDR3 amino acids: CASSPTGTSDEQYF. CDR3 nucleotide sequence: TGCGCCAGCAGCCCGACCGGGACAAGTGACGAGCAGTACTTC.

The V gene is TRBV5-1, the J gene TRBJ2-3; 11 positions agree with TRBD2. The germline V gene encodes CDR1 SGHRS and CDR2 YFSETQ. The CDR3 length is 17 residues. V lost 0 bases and J lost 2; bases outside the gene matches: 5. CDR3 region: CASSLALAGGFTDTQYF. For the CDR3, the DNA is TGCGCCAGCAGCTTGGCCCTAGCGGGAGGTTTCACAGATACGCAGTATTTT.

This clone was seen a single time. The V gene is TRBV10-2, the J gene TRBJ1-6; the D gene is possibly TRBD1 (5 bases). Germline V lookup: CDR1 WSHSY, CDR2 SAAADI. This CDR3 is 15 amino acids long. V shed 2 bases and J shed 9 bases, with 14 bases lying between them. The DNA of the CDR3 is TGCGCCAGCAGTGAGAACAGGAGCGGGGCTTCACCCCTCCACTTT. Its protein is CASSENRSGASPLHF.

The genes are TRBV7-2 and TRBJ1-1; the D gene is possibly TRBD1 (6 bases). Trimming took off 5 bases at V and 5 bases at J, with 15 bases between the two ends. Germline assignment: CDR1 SGHTA and CDR2 FQGNSA. The CDR3 extends over 14 amino acids. The CDR3 DNA follows: TGTGCCAGCAGCCAATTACAGGGAAGGACTGAAGCTTTCTTT. Translated, it gives CASSQLQGRTEAFF.

This chain connects TRBV6-2 or TRBV6-3 to TRBJ1-1, with 9 bases lining up with TRBD1. This CDR3 contains 15 residues. Germline-derived CDR1 and CDR2 are MNHEY and SVGEGT. Losses at the gene ends were 5 bases for V and 4 bases for J; bases not matched to a gene: 8. The CDR3 loop is CASSTRTGAATEAFF. CDR3 DNA sequence: TGTGCCAGCAGTACCCGGACAGGGGCCGCCACTGAAGCTTTCTTT.

V is TRBV19 and J is TRBJ1-6; the D is unclear. The V end lost 6 bases, the J end lost 7 bases, and 16 bases lay between the germline ends. The length of the CDR3 is 15 residues. Germline V gene lookup returns CDR1 LNHDA and CDR2 SQIVND (reference sequence). The CDR3 region is CASREGFYANSPLHF. In DNA form, the CDR3 reads TGTGCCAGTAGGGAGGGATTCTACGCCAATTCACCCCTCCACTTT.

This chain joins TRBV7-9 and TRBJ2-7; a possible D gene is TRBD1 (8 bases). The V gene lost 7 bases and the J gene lost 6 bases, with 22 bases spanning the gap. Germline CDR1 and CDR2: SEHNR and FQNEAQ (reference sequence). The CDR3 loop spans 15 amino acids. The DNA of the CDR3 is TGTGCCAGCACCCCCGTAGGACAGGGACTATCCGAGCAGTACTTC. Its translation is CASTPVGQGLSEQYF.

As to this clone: At one boundary the junction diverges from the germline segment, which might be a read error. V is TRBV7-7 and J is TRBJ2-7; 10 bases are a match to TRBD2. The CDR3 extends over 15 amino acids. Germline-derived CDR1 and CDR2 are SSHAT and FNYEAQ (reference sequence). For the CDR3, the DNA is TGTGCTAGCAGCCTCACTAGCGGGACTTCCTACGAGCAGTACTTC. Residues: CASSLTSGTSYEQYF.

In its sample, this clone was seen once. This CDR3 is CSVAGTGAYEQYF. CDR3 DNA sequence: TGCAGCGTTGCCGGGACAGGGGCCTACGAGCAGTACTTC. The gene calls are TRBV29-1 and TRBJ2-7; 10 bases line up with TRBD1. The germline V gene has CDR1 SQVTM and CDR2 ANQGSEA. The CDR3 runs 13 residues. V was pared by 4 bases and J by 2 bases, with 2 bases of the junction left unmatched.

The chain couples TRBV2 to TRBJ1-1; TRBD1 might be the D (6 bases). CDR1 and CDR2 from the germline V gene are SNHLY and FYNNEI. The CDR3 totals 15 residues. V gave up 5 bases and J gave up 3 bases, with 16 bases separating them. CDR3 in amino acids: CASSSGRGADTEAFF. As DNA, the CDR3 is TGTGCCAGCAGTTCCGGGCGGGGGGCGGACACTGAAGCTTTCTTT. Based on the CDR3 plus reference TRBV2 and TRBJ1-1, the full variable domain is EPEVTQTPSHQVTQMGQEVILRCVPISNHLYFYWYRQILGQKVEFLVSFYNNEISEKSEIFDDQFSVERPDGSNFTLKIRSTKLEDSAMYFCASSSGRGADTEAFFGQGTRLTVV.

The chain joins TRBV15 to TRBJ2-4; tentatively, D is TRBD1 (5 bases). The CDR3 is 14 residues long. Germline loops: CDR1 LNHNV, CDR2 YYDKDF (reference sequence). Between the trimmed V and J ends, which lost 0 bases and 9 bases, there was a span of 12 bases. The CDR3 protein is CATSRDRQGSIQYF. CDR3 in DNA: TGTGCCACCAGCAGAGATCGTCAGGGAAGCATTCAGTACTTC.

The V gene is TRBV10-3, the J gene TRBJ1-4; possible D gene TRBD1, 5 bases. Germline values: CDR1 ENHRY, CDR2 SYGVKD. The CDR3 runs 15 residues. The V gene lost 6 bases and the J gene lost 1 base, with 12 bases spanning the gap. CDR3 region: CAIRGGAGTNEKLFF. CDR3 in DNA: TGTGCCATCAGGGGAGGGGCAGGAACTAATGAAAAACTGTTTTTT.

This clone has a handful of counts. V usage is TRBV29-1 and J usage is TRBJ2-2, with 8 bases identical to TRBD1. The CDR3 totals 16 residues. The V gene's germline CDR1 is SQVTM and CDR2 ANQGSEA. V shed 6 bases, J shed 4 bases, and the junction held 13 bases outside the gene matches. The CDR3 region is CSVLPSDRGGTGELFF. In DNA, the CDR3 is TGCAGCGTCCTCCCTTCCGACAGGGGCGGCACCGGGGAGCTGTTTTTT.

CDR3 in DNA: TGCGCCAGCAGCCAAGATAGGAGGAAAACCTTC. Translating it yields CASSQDRRKTF. The rearrangement uses TRBV4-1 and TRBJ1-2; D unclear. Germline CDR1 MGHRA, CDR2 YSYEKL. Trimming pared 0 bases from V and 14 bases from J, leaving 10 bases between. The CDR3 loop spans 11 amino acids.

The chain is built from TRBV27 and TRBJ1-2; D uncertain. This CDR3 region has 14 residues. V was shortened by 6 bases and J by 4 bases, with 15 bases between the two germline ends. Germline V gene sequence: CDR1 MNHEY, CDR2 SMNVEV (reference sequence). The CDR3 loop reads CASSPYRAAYGYTF. The CDR3 nucleotides read TGTGCCAGCAGCCCCTATCGAGCTGCCTATGGCTACACCTTC.

The chain combines TRBV5-4 with TRBJ2-1, with TRBD2 matching 14 bases. J was trimmed by 9 bases and V by 4 bases; bases with no gene match: 6. Germline V lookup: CDR1 SGHNT, CDR2 YYREEE (reference sequence). CDR3 length: 15 residues. CDR3 loop: CASSLGLAGVFEQFF. CDR3 DNA: TGTGCCAGCAGCCTGGGACTAGCGGGAGTCTTTGAGCAGTTCTTC.

This clone was seen more than once but under ten times. The chain links TRBV21-1 to TRBJ2-5; the table's D gene call, TRBD2, was not cross checked with the DNA. TRBV21-1 is noted as a pseudogene. The CDR3 loop spans 19 amino acids. CDR3 sequence: CASIHVVTSEKGYQETQYF. CDR3 in DNA: TGTGCCAGCATCCACGTAGTCACTAGCGAGAAGGGGTATCAAGAGACCCAGTACTTC.

The genes are TRBV30 and TRBJ1-3; D is ambiguous. CDR1 is GTSNPN and CDR2 is SVGIG in the germline V gene (reference sequence). This CDR3 is 14 amino acids long. Trimming left V 0 bases short and J 4 bases short, with 10 bases between. CDR3 residues: CAWSVTGSGNTIYF. The CDR3 DNA reads TGTGCCTGGAGTGTAACGGGGTCCGGAAACACCATATATTTT. The variable domain in full, with the rest retrieved from reference TRBV30 and TRBJ1-3, is SQTIHQWPATLVQPVGSPLSLECTVEGTSNPNLYWYRQAAGRGLQLLFYSVGIGQISSEVPQNLSASRPQDRQFILSSKKLLLSDSGFYLCAWSVTGSGNTIYFGEGSWLTVV.

This clone was counted once. The rearrangement links TRBV23-1 to TRBJ2-3; the match to TRBD2 covers 8 bases. TRBV23-1 is sorted into the ORF group, with uncertain function. This CDR3 is built from 16 residues. The ends lost 4 bases at V and 3 bases at J; junction bases unmatched: 9. CDR3: CASSRERGRGTDTQYF. The CDR3 DNA sequence: TGCGCCAGCAGTCGCGAGCGGGGGAGGGGAACAGATACGCAGTATTTT.

The chain carries TRBV9 and TRBJ2-5; tentatively, D is TRBD2 (5 bases). The V end was cut by 3 bases, the J end by 1 base, with 13 bases between. CDR3 size: 15 residues. CDR1 and CDR2 (germline): SGDLS, YYNGEE. CDR3 coding DNA: TGTGCCAGCAGCGCCGGAGGATGGCTCCAAGAGACCCAGTACTTC. Its protein is CASSAGGWLQETQYF.

The chain has TRBV7-2 and TRBJ2-7; 13 bases align to TRBD2. In germline, CDR1 is SGHTA, CDR2 FQGNSA. CDR3 size: 16 residues. The J segment lost 0 bases and the V segment lost 5 bases, leaving 4 bases of the junction unmatched. CDR3 nucleotide sequence: TGTGCCAGCAGCCCCGGGACTAGCGGGGCCTCCTACGAGCAGTACTTC. Translation: CASSPGTSGASYEQYF.